The TCR beta chain described here comes from a study of blood T cells in healthy people across ages. Overall study findings and caveats: Because sorting was not performed, PBMCs prevented conclusive naive versus antigen-experienced comparison.

For the second PCR, which ran for 7 to 11 cycles, a sample-barcoded 5' primer and a J-beta primer mix were used. TCRdb recomputed calls from the 5' RACE reads with MiXCR, one row per CDR3 protein. The sample carries 1.5 million or so distinct CDR3 sequences, roughly 43% recorded once. To note about this clonotype: Its antigen is not identified. This could be a read error, since a much larger clone is one nucleotide away.

This CDR3 is built from 13 residues. Germline CDR1 and CDR2: MNHEY and SMNVEV (reference sequence). V was clipped by 2 bases and J by 15 bases, with 17 bases between them. The genes are TRBV27 and TRBJ2-4; D unresolved. Sequenced sample: blood. The TCR sequence derives from a woman in her late teens or twenties in good health. As DNA, the CDR3 is TGTGCCAGCAGTTTAGTTCCCTTATACGAGCGGTACTTC. Amino acids: CASSLVPLYERYF.